The 21 T cell receptor beta chains reported below all come from one sample, sequenced in a study of blood T cell repertoires in COVID-19. Only in-frame clones appear in the TCRdb table, and some are missing; sequencing was by immunoSEQ multiplex PCR. The sample holds approximately 60,000 clones, 65% to 85% seen once. The sequencing input was peripheral blood. The receptors here all came from a man aged 55 to 69 with acute or convalescent COVID-19.

The J gene is TRBJ1-5, the V gene TRBV5-1; no clear D. The CDR3 contains 14 residues. Trimming shortened V by 1 base and J by 4 bases, and 9 bases separated the two germline ends. Germline V gene data show CDR1 as SGHRS and CDR2 as YFSETQ. CDR3 sequence reads: CASSLPTGNQPQHF. In DNA, the CDR3 is TGCGCCAGCAGCTTGCCCACGGGAAATCAGCCCCAGCATTTT. Filled out from reference TRBV5-1 and TRBJ1-5, the complete variable domain reads KAGVTQTPRYLIKTRGQQVTLSCSPISGHRSVSWYQQTPGQGLQFLFEYFSETQRNKGNFPGRFSGRQFSNSRSEMNVSTLELGDSALYLCASSLPTGNQPQHFGDGTRLSIL.

The chain joins TRBV18 to TRBJ2-5; 10 positions agree with TRBD1. V shed 5 bases, J shed 5 bases, and the junction held 8 bases outside the gene matches. CDR1 and CDR2 from the germline V gene are KGHSH and LQKENI. This CDR3 region has 15 residues. In nucleotides, the CDR3 is TGTGCCAGCTCATCGAGACAGGGGGCGCGGGAGACCCAGTACTTC. Its protein product is CASSSRQGARETQYF.

The chain has TRBV5-4 and TRBJ1-2, with 9 bases aligning to TRBD1. V dropped 6 bases and J dropped 4; count of bases not matched to a gene: 4. The length of the CDR3 is 13 residues. The germline V gene encodes CDR1 SGHNT and CDR2 YYREEE (reference sequence). CDR3 residues: CASTLDRGYGYTF. The CDR3 DNA sequence: TGTGCCAGCACTCTGGACAGGGGCTATGGCTACACCTTC.

The chain is built from TRBV21-1 and TRBJ2-5; TRBD2, as called in the table, went unchecked against the DNA. TRBV21-1 is given as a pseudogene. CDR3 length: 17 amino acids. The CDR3 loop reads CASSKAGTGGHQETQYF. CDR3 nucleotide sequence: TGTGCCAGCAGCAAAGCTGGGACGGGGGGCCACCAAGAGACCCAGTACTTC.

V gene TRBV10-3 combines with J gene TRBJ1-1; D is possibly TRBD1 (6 bases). Trimming shortened V by 1 base and J by 3 bases, and 9 bases separated the two germline ends. Germline V CDR1 and CDR2: ENHRY, SYGVKD. This CDR3 contains 14 residues. CDR3 amino acids: CAISEYRDDTEAFF. The DNA of the CDR3 is TGTGCCATCAGTGAGTACAGGGATGACACTGAAGCTTTCTTT.

The V and J genes are TRBV19 and TRBJ2-7; 11 positions agree with TRBD2. V lost 4 bases to trimming and J lost 3 bases; unmatched junction nucleotides: 5. CDR3 length: 15 residues. The V gene's germline CDR1 is LNHDA and CDR2 SQIVND (reference sequence). Written as DNA, the CDR3 is TGTGCCAGTAGTAATAGCGGGGGGGGACTCTACGAGCAGTACTTC. Its protein product is CASSNSGGGLYEQYF.

The rearrangement joins TRBV5-1 to TRBJ1-2; no definite D call. The CDR3 is 12 residues long. The V end lost 2 bases, the J end lost 5 bases, and 7 bases lay between the germline ends. CDR1 and CDR2 from the germline V gene are SGHRS and YFSETQ. In DNA, the CDR3 is TGCGCCAGCAGCTTTGGCTCTTATGGCTACACCTTC. This sequence encodes CASSFGSYGYTF.

Notes on this clone: In the same sample, other DNA sequences code for this CDR3. This rearrangement joins TRBV19 to TRBJ1-3; D ambiguous. CDR3 length: 13 residues. CDR1 is LNHDA, CDR2 SQIVND, per germline (reference sequence). With 7 bases removed from V and 0 bases from J, the gap between germline ends came to 7 bases. DNA of the CDR3: TGTGCCAGTATATCGGGCTCTGGAAACACCATATATTTT. It is translated as CASISGSGNTIYF. Using reference TRBV19 and TRBJ1-3 for the parts outside the CDR3, the full variable domain is DGGITQSPKYLFRKEGQNVTLSCEQNLNHDAMYWYRQDPGQGLRLIYYSQIVNDFQKGDIAEGYSVSREKKESFPLTVTSAQKNPTAFYLCASISGSGNTIYFGEGSWLTVV.

This clone showed up just once. The gene calls are TRBV5-1 and TRBJ1-1; 10 bases match TRBD1. Trimming at V came to 3 bases and at J to 5 bases, leaving 10 bases not matched to a gene. CDR3 length equals 16 residues. Germline CDR1 reads SGHRS; CDR2 reads YFSETQ. Here the CDR3 reads CASSSGTGAWGTEAFF. The CDR3 nucleotides read TGCGCCAGCAGCTCCGGGACAGGGGCTTGGGGGACTGAAGCTTTCTTT.

The chain has TRBV27 and TRBJ1-2; 7 bases agree with TRBD1. This CDR3 is 13 amino acids long. V dropped 3 bases and J dropped 10; count of bases not matched to a gene: 8. The germline V gene has CDR1 MNHEY and CDR2 SMNVEV (reference sequence). CDR3 DNA: TGTGCCAGCAGTTTGCGACAGGGCATTGACTACACCTTC. Translating it yields CASSLRQGIDYTF.

This clone showed up just once. DNA of the CDR3: TGCGCCAGCAGAATCGGACAGGGGCCAGATACGCAGTATTTT. Translating it yields CASRIGQGPDTQYF. This chain links TRBV5-1 with TRBJ2-3; 9 positions match TRBD1. V dropped 5 bases and J dropped 4; count of bases not matched to a gene: 5. The CDR3 sequence is 14 residues long. Germline V CDR1 and CDR2: SGHRS, YFSETQ.

This clone has a handful of counts. This chain uses TRBV6-6 with TRBJ1-2, with D perhaps matching TRBD1 (5 bases). CDR1 is MNHNY, CDR2 SVGAGI, per germline (reference sequence). Trimming left V 10 bases short and J 6 bases short, with 18 bases between. The CDR3 totals 13 residues. The CDR3 reads CAIRQSIFHGYTF. The CDR3 DNA follows: TGTGCCATCCGACAGAGTATTTTCCATGGCTACACCTTC.

The chain is built from TRBV29-1 and TRBJ2-3; weak D call: TRBD1 (5 bases). The CDR3 runs 11 residues. Germline CDR1 SQVTM, CDR2 ANQGSEA. Trimming stripped 4 bases from V and 6 bases from J, with 8 bases between. DNA of the CDR3: TGCAGCGTTGGGGGCTGGGATACGCAGTATTTT. This translates into CSVGGWDTQYF.

The gene calls are TRBV7-2 and TRBJ2-3; 11 bases are a match to TRBD2. Germline trimming cut 5 bases from V and 0 bases from J; bases unmatched to any gene: 10. This CDR3 is 18 amino acids long. Germline-derived CDR1 and CDR2 are SGHTA and FQGNSA. The CDR3 coding sequence is TGTGCCAGCAGCACGTTAGCGGGGGGGTCCTCTAGCACAGATACGCAGTATTTT. Encoded protein: CASSTLAGGSSSTDTQYF.

The chain uses TRBV6-5 and TRBJ2-3; D remains ambiguous. The CDR3 runs to 13 residues. Per the germline V gene, CDR1 is MNHEY and CDR2 is SVGAGI. The germline V and J ends were trimmed by 6 bases and 6 bases, with 13 bases remaining between them. CDR3 sequence reads: CASSPRVKDTQYF. The CDR3 DNA reads TGTGCCAGCAGCCCCCGAGTCAAGGATACGCAGTATTTT.

The chain uses TRBV12-2 and TRBJ1-6. TRBV12-2 is labeled a pseudogene. The CDR3 runs 14 residues. CDR3 nucleotide sequence: TGTGCAAGTCGCTTAGAGAGGTCGGCGTCACCCCTCCACTTT. Translation gives CASRLERSASPLHF.

This chain uses TRBV29-1 with TRBJ1-2, with 7 nucleotides matching TRBD1. Germline assignment: CDR1 SQVTM and CDR2 ANQGSEA. CDR3 size: 16 residues. V trimming: 7 bases; J trimming: 2 bases; junction bases outside the gene matches: 16. The CDR3 is CSATGPQGGANYGYTF. For the CDR3, the DNA is TGCAGCGCCACAGGTCCGCAGGGGGGAGCGAACTATGGCTACACCTTC.

V and J are TRBV29-1 and TRBJ2-5, with D possibly matching TRBD1 (7 bases). V was trimmed by 6 bases and J by 1 base, leaving 18 bases between them. This CDR3 is built from 15 residues. From germline, CDR1 is SQVTM and CDR2 ANQGSEA. The CDR3 nucleotides read TGCAGCGTCCGGGGGACAGCCAGAATCCAAGAGACCCAGTACTTC. This translates into CSVRGTARIQETQYF.

The rearrangement uses TRBV7-9 and TRBJ1-3; 7 bases match TRBD1. The CDR3 is 14 amino acids. The ends lost 5 bases at V and 4 bases at J; junction bases unmatched: 5. The germline gives CDR1 SEHNR, CDR2 FQNEAQ (reference sequence). CDR3 residues: CASSPRRGGNTIYF. Here the CDR3 DNA reads TGTGCCAGCAGCCCCCGCAGGGGGGGAAACACCATATATTTT.

V usage is TRBV2 and J usage is TRBJ1-2; 11 bases align to TRBD1. The junction had 4 bases not matched to a gene; V was cut back by 3 bases and J by 4 bases. This CDR3 is built from 15 residues. The germline CDR1 and CDR2 sequences are SNHLY and FYNNEI. The CDR3: CASSEGTGGFYGYTF. CDR3 bases: TGTGCCAGCAGTGAGGGGACAGGGGGTTTCTATGGCTACACCTTC.

The V call is TRBV27, the J call TRBJ2-2; D is undetermined. V shed 2 bases and J shed 7 bases, with 8 bases lying between them. In germline, CDR1 is MNHEY, CDR2 SMNVEV (reference sequence). The CDR3 is 13 residues long. As DNA, the CDR3 is TGTGCCAGCAGTTTAAACAGTTACGGGGAGCTGTTTTTT. This encodes CASSLNSYGELFF.